These 20 T cell receptor beta chains were sequenced from one sample in a study of T cells after yellow fever vaccination. TCRdb used MiXCR to reprocess the 5' RACE reads, holding one entry per CDR3 protein. The sample includes about 160,000 distinct CDR3 sequences, 6% to 7.5% of them seen just once. The sequencing used CD4+ T cells sorted from PBMCs, collected about 5 days after the first yellow fever vaccination. The origin of the receptors is a man aged 18 to 29 who received the YFV17D yellow fever vaccine.

This clonotype was counted at least ten times. This chain uses TRBV19 with TRBJ1-5; no firm D call. The CDR3 is 12 amino acids. Germline V gene lookup returns CDR1 LNHDA and CDR2 SQIVND (reference sequence). V was cut by 6 bases and J by 4 bases, with 7 bases left in between. This CDR3 reads CASRSGNQPQHF. In DNA form, the CDR3 reads TGTGCCAGTAGGAGTGGGAATCAGCCCCAGCATTTT.

The table lists this clonotype with many counts. The V gene is TRBV7-8, the J gene TRBJ2-7, with a weak D call TRBD1 (5 bases). The CDR3 extends over 13 amino acids. Between the trimmed V and J ends, which lost 2 bases and 7 bases, there was a span of 12 bases. Germline assignment: CDR1 SGHVS and CDR2 FQNEAQ. This chain's CDR3 is CASSLFRGREQYV. In DNA, the CDR3 is TGTGCCAGCAGCTTATTTAGGGGTCGGGAGCAGTACGTC.

This clonotype was observed many times. The rearrangement links TRBV7-2 to TRBJ2-7; the D gene could be TRBD1 or TRBD2 (5 bases each). This CDR3 spans 14 amino acids. Trimming took 3 bases from V and 9 from J, leaving 18 bases between them. From germline, CDR1 is SGHTA and CDR2 FQGNSA. The CDR3 nucleotides are TGTGCCAGCAGCTTCGAGAGGGGATTTACGATGCAGTACTTC. Amino acid sequence: CASSFERGFTMQYF.

This clonotype has a count of ten or more. V usage is TRBV7-2 and J usage is TRBJ2-7, with D maybe TRBD2 (6 bases). The CDR3 spans 15 residues. Germline CDR1 SGHTA, CDR2 FQGNSA. Trimming removed 2 bases at V and 5 bases at J, with 16 bases between. The CDR3 bases are TGTGCCAGCAGCTTAAGAGCTAGCGAATTCCACGAGCAGTACTTC. It is translated as CASSLRASEFHEQYF.

The chain's CDR3 is CASSQQLSNQPQHF. In nucleotides, the CDR3 is TGTGCCAGCAGCCAGCAGCTTAGCAATCAGCCCCAGCATTTT. This rearrangement joins TRBV4-2 to TRBJ1-5; D gene uncertain. This CDR3 has 14 amino acids. Trimming pared 3 bases from V and 0 bases from J, leaving 6 bases between. Looked up from germline, CDR1 is LGHNA and CDR2 is YNFKEQ.

This clonotype was observed at least ten times. This chain links TRBV12-3 or TRBV12-4 with TRBJ2-2, with D unresolved. V was clipped by 7 bases and J by 5 bases, with 20 bases between them. This CDR3 comprises 16 residues. CDR3 region: CASTTIPITETGELFF. The CDR3 coding sequence is TGTGCCAGCACTACTATACCCATAACCGAAACCGGGGAGCTGTTTTTT.

The table lists this clonotype with many counts. The rearrangement joins TRBV5-1 to TRBJ2-3; possible D gene TRBD2, 5 bases. V dropped 4 bases and J dropped 5 bases, with 14 bases sitting between them. The CDR3 is 14 amino acids. The germline gives CDR1 SGHRS, CDR2 YFSETQ. This chain's CDR3 is CASSPDDGEDTQYF. The CDR3 DNA reads as TGCGCCAGCAGCCCGGACGACGGGGAAGATACGCAGTATTTT.

This clonotype appeared many times. This rearrangement joins TRBV3-1 to TRBJ2-3; 16 bases align to TRBD2. This CDR3 has 19 amino acids. Trimming took 3 bases from V and 4 from J; bases not matched to a gene: 10. Germline lookup yields CDR1 LGHDT and CDR2 YNNKEL (reference sequence). CDR3: CASSHSGTSGGAISDTQYF. CDR3 DNA sequence: TGTGCCAGCAGCCACTCAGGGACTAGCGGGGGGGCGATTTCAGATACGCAGTATTTT.

A remark on this clonotype: The DNA is omitted, as the CDR3 cannot be located on it reliably, and the CDR3 follows TCRdb's listing. CDR3 amino acids: CASSFGPGQLYGYTF. The chain employs TRBV7-9 and TRBJ1-2; no DNA check was done on the table's D call, TRBD1. Germline CDR1 is SEHNR and CDR2 is FQNEAQ (reference sequence). Termini included, the CDR3 measures 15 amino acids.

This clonotype was counted ten times or more. The chain joins TRBV7-2 to TRBJ2-3, with TRBD1 matching over 9 bases. CDR3 length: 15 residues. V dropped 3 bases and J dropped 6; count of bases not matched to a gene: 7. Germline V CDR1 and CDR2: SGHTA, FQGNSA. The CDR3 sequence: CASSLGQGGGDTQYF. The CDR3 nucleotides are TGTGCCAGCAGCTTGGGACAGGGTGGGGGCGATACGCAGTATTTT.

The chain combines TRBV4-1 with TRBJ2-5, with D possibly TRBD1 on 6 matching bases. Germline CDR1 is MGHRA and CDR2 is YSYEKL. Trimming removed 4 bases from V and 0 bases from J, with 15 bases in between. The CDR3 is 16 residues long. CDR3 amino acids: CASSPYGTPYQETQYF. The DNA of the CDR3 is TGCGCCAGCAGCCCCTACGGGACACCGTACCAAGAGACCCAGTACTTC.

The genes are TRBV27 and TRBJ2-3; TRBD2 matches at 7 bases. CDR3 length: 15 amino acids. The J segment lost 10 bases and the V segment lost 3 bases, leaving 13 bases of the junction unmatched. CDR1 is MNHEY, CDR2 SMNVEV, per germline (reference sequence). The CDR3 reads CASSFAAGVWLPQYF. CDR3 bases: TGTGCCAGCAGTTTTGCGGCGGGGGTCTGGCTACCGCAGTATTTT.

The chain employs TRBV6-2 or TRBV6-3 and TRBJ2-5; possible D gene TRBD1, 5 bases. Per germline, CDR1 MNHEY and CDR2 SVGEGT. Trimming cost V 1 base and J 5 bases, with 11 bases left between them. The CDR3 extends over 14 amino acids. CDR3 amino acids: CASSYLGRQETQYF. CDR3 coding DNA: TGTGCCAGCAGTTACTTGGGGCGGCAGGAGACCCAGTACTTC.

The sample holds a few counts of this clonotype. The rearrangement uses TRBV27 and TRBJ1-5; no clear D. V lost 4 bases and J 7 bases, leaving 14 bases between the germline ends. The length of the CDR3 is 14 residues. CDR1 is MNHEY, CDR2 SMNVEV, per germline (reference sequence). CDR3 bases: TGTGCCAGCAGTTCCGAATTTAGCGCACAGCCCCAGCATTTT. Protein product: CASSSEFSAQPQHF.

J is TRBJ1-5 and V is TRBV12-3 or TRBV12-4; D unresolved. The CDR3 extends over 14 amino acids. V was clipped by 0 bases and J by 4 bases, with 7 bases between them. CDR3 nucleotide sequence: TGTGCCAGCAGTTTAGCGGAGCCTAATCAGCCCCAGCATTTT. Encoded protein: CASSLAEPNQPQHF.

This clonotype was observed many times. The chain links TRBV4-2 to TRBJ1-2; no definite D call. The CDR3 has 13 residues. Germline lookup yields CDR1 LGHNA and CDR2 YNFKEQ. Trimming took off 4 bases at V and 6 bases at J, with 12 bases between the two ends. This CDR3 reads CASSLSRVDGYTF. CDR3 DNA sequence: TGTGCCAGCAGCCTGAGTCGGGTGGATGGCTACACCTTC.

There are a few counts of this clonotype. The CDR3, as DNA: TGTGCCTCGAATGGTCAGCCCCAGCATTTT. It specifies CASNGQPQHF. The chain links TRBV10-3 to TRBJ1-5, with D unresolved. V was cut by 11 bases and J by 6 bases, with 8 bases left in between. The CDR3 extends over 10 amino acids. Germline CDR1 reads ENHRY; CDR2 reads SYGVKD.

The J gene is TRBJ2-5, the V gene TRBV5-6; unclear D gene. The length of the CDR3 is 15 residues. Germline CDR1 SGHDT, CDR2 YYEEEE. Trimming cost V 2 bases and J 4 bases, with 15 bases left between them. The DNA of the CDR3 is TGTGCCAGCAGCTTTCACCCATCAAAGGGAGAGACCCAGTACTTC. Encoded protein: CASSFHPSKGETQYF.

This clonotype was detected many times. The V gene is TRBV4-2, the J gene TRBJ1-4; tentative D call: TRBD1 (5 bases). The CDR3 has 15 amino acids. Germline CDR1 LGHNA, CDR2 YNFKEQ. Trimming left V 1 base short and J 5 bases short, with 11 bases between. This chain's CDR3 is CASSQGGRDNEKLFF. The CDR3 region has the DNA TGTGCCAGCAGCCAAGGGGGCAGAGACAATGAAAAACTGTTTTTT.

This clonotype appeared many times. The chain joins TRBV7-2 to TRBJ2-2, with D perhaps TRBD1 (6 bases). With 5 bases removed from V and 2 bases from J, the gap between germline ends came to 18 bases. This CDR3 is built from 17 residues. Germline V gene sequence: CDR1 SGHTA, CDR2 FQGNSA. The CDR3 DNA reads TGTGCCAGCAGCGTACCCGGACAGTCCTCCAACACCGGGGAGCTGTTTTTT. Its translation is CASSVPGQSSNTGELFF.